These 18 T cell receptor beta chains came from one sample sequenced in a study of T cell responses to AZD1222 COVID-19 vaccine. Generated by immunoSEQ multiplex PCR, the TCRdb table keeps only in-frame clones and is missing some. The table shows roughly 150,000 clones, with 75% to 90% occurring only once. The sample was peripheral blood, taken on day 0 of AZD1222 vaccination. These receptors all come from an adult in good health.

This clone was seen only once. The chain couples TRBV7-9 to TRBJ1-5, with TRBD1 as a possible D gene (6 bases). CDR1 is SEHNR, CDR2 FQNEAQ, per germline (reference sequence). The CDR3 consists of 14 residues. Deletions cut 1 base from V and 6 bases from J, with 10 bases between. This chain's CDR3 is CASSLGGAGQPQHF. DNA for the CDR3: TGTGCCAGCAGCTTAGGGGGGGCAGGTCAGCCCCAGCATTTT.

The sample holds a few counts of this clone. CDR3 DNA: TGTGCCAGCAGCGTAGCGCCAACGGAGTCCTACGAGCAGTACTTC. It encodes CASSVAPTESYEQYF. The chain links TRBV9 to TRBJ2-7; D is ambiguous. Looked up from germline, CDR1 is SGDLS and CDR2 is YYNGEE. Trimming removed 0 bases from V and 1 base from J, with 11 bases in between. CDR3 length equals 15 residues.

The chain combines TRBV5-4 with TRBJ1-1; D remains ambiguous. Trimming left V 3 bases short and J 8 bases short, with 11 bases between. Germline CDR1 reads SGHNT; CDR2 reads YYREEE (reference sequence). The CDR3 runs to 12 residues. In DNA, the CDR3 is TGTGCCAGCAGCTCCCTGGATCAGGAAGCTTTCTTT. It yields the protein CASSSLDQEAFF.

The chain is built from TRBV2 and TRBJ2-7; 7 bases fit TRBD1. The CDR3 is 13 residues long. With V trimmed by 2 bases and J by 6 bases, 4 bases remained unmatched. Per the germline V gene, CDR1 is SNHLY and CDR2 is FYNNEI. The CDR3 sequence is CASSERGPGEQYF. For the CDR3, the DNA is TGTGCCAGCAGTGAAAGGGGGCCTGGCGAGCAGTACTTC.

The V gene is TRBV27, the J gene TRBJ2-1, with 14 bases matching TRBD2. Trimming took 6 bases from V and 5 from J; bases not matched to a gene: 3. The length of the CDR3 is 15 residues. Per the germline V gene, CDR1 is MNHEY and CDR2 is SMNVEV (reference sequence). The CDR3, as DNA: TGTGCCAGCAGGATGGGACTAGCGGGGGACAATGAGCAGTTCTTC. It encodes CASRMGLAGDNEQFF.

This clone was detected only once. The rearrangement links TRBV11-2 to TRBJ2-7; 7 bases agree with TRBD1. The CDR3 covers 16 residues. V lost 5 bases and J lost 6; bases outside the gene matches: 16. CDR1 and CDR2 from the germline V gene are SGHAT and FQNNGV. The CDR3 DNA sequence: TGTGCCAGCAGCCCACCACCTTGGAGAGGGGACAGCGAGCAGTACTTC. As protein: CASSPPPWRGDSEQYF.

The table lists this clone with a count of one. The chain carries TRBV7-9 and TRBJ1-6; the D gene is possibly TRBD1 (5 bases). From germline, CDR1 is SEHNR and CDR2 FQNEAQ (reference sequence). The V end was cut by 4 bases, the J end by 7 bases, with 11 bases between. The CDR3 consists of 14 residues. The CDR3 reads CASSSGTSNSPLHF. DNA for the CDR3: TGTGCCAGCAGCTCGGGGACGTCGAATTCACCCCTCCACTTT.

This clone was counted a few times. The rearrangement joins TRBV7-6 to TRBJ2-5, with no clear D. Germline V gene lookup returns CDR1 SGHVS and CDR2 FNYEAQ. Trimming took 2 bases from V and 3 from J, leaving 19 bases between them. The CDR3 extends over 17 amino acids. As DNA, the CDR3 is TGTGCCAGCAGCTTAAGACGTGGAGTCGCGGCTGAAGAGACCCAGTACTTC. Its protein product is CASSLRRGVAAEETQYF.

The V and J genes are TRBV9 and TRBJ1-5; tentatively, D is TRBD1 (5 bases). CDR1 SGDLS and CDR2 YYNGEE come from the germline V gene. Trimming left V 4 bases short and J 6 bases short, with 20 bases between. The CDR3 length is 16 residues. The CDR3 spells CASSYVYLGDCQPQHF. The CDR3 bases are TGTGCCAGCAGCTACGTTTATCTGGGGGACTGTCAGCCCCAGCATTTT.

J is TRBJ1-3 and V is TRBV5-1; unclear D gene. Germline V gives CDR1 SGHRS, CDR2 YFSETQ. This CDR3 is built from 15 residues. V was cut by 4 bases and J by 1 base, with 12 bases left in between. Here the CDR3 reads CASSVGPASGNTIYF. The CDR3 DNA is TGCGCCAGCAGCGTGGGCCCGGCGTCTGGAAACACCATATATTTT.

The J gene is TRBJ2-1, the V gene TRBV5-5; 8 nucleotides line up with TRBD2. Looked up from germline, CDR1 is SGHKS and CDR2 is YYEKEE (reference sequence). The V and J ends lost 4 bases and 1 base, in that order; junction bases with no gene match: 7. CDR3 length equals 16 residues. CDR3 amino acids: CASSARLAFSYNEQFF. The CDR3, as DNA: TGTGCCAGCAGCGCTAGACTAGCGTTTTCCTACAATGAGCAGTTCTTC.

The chain combines TRBV4-1 with TRBJ1-2; D is possibly TRBD1 (6 bases). In germline, CDR1 is MGHRA, CDR2 YSYEKL. This CDR3 is 16 amino acids long. V lost 2 bases and J lost 4, with 17 bases in between. CDR3 loop: CASSQPRQASGYGYTF. The CDR3 DNA follows: TGCGCCAGCAGCCAACCCAGACAGGCCAGCGGCTATGGCTACACCTTC.

The V gene is TRBV5-1, the J gene TRBJ1-3, with 9 bases lining up with TRBD1. This CDR3 is 15 amino acids long. Trimming at V came to 0 bases and at J to 2 bases, leaving 0 bases not matched to a gene. Germline V gene data show CDR1 as SGHRS and CDR2 as YFSETQ. CDR3 protein: CASSLDRGPGNTIYF. The CDR3 region has the DNA TGCGCCAGCAGCTTGGACAGGGGGCCTGGAAACACCATATATTTT.

The chain is built from TRBV7-3 and TRBJ1-1; a possible D gene is TRBD1 (5 bases). Germline values: CDR1 SGHTA, CDR2 FQGTGA. V lost 5 bases, J lost 1 base, and 14 bases lay in between. This CDR3 is 15 amino acids long. DNA for the CDR3: TGTGCCAGCAGCCCCGACGGGACGTCGAACACTGAAGCTTTCTTT. Translated: CASSPDGTSNTEAFF.

The V gene is TRBV5-4, the J gene TRBJ2-6; 7 bases are shared with TRBD1. This CDR3 has 17 residues. CDR1 is SGHNT and CDR2 is YYREEE in the germline V gene (reference sequence). V trimming: 4 bases; J trimming: 0 bases; junction bases outside the gene matches: 7. The CDR3 nucleotides are TGTGCCAGCAGCGACGGGACAGCCCTCTCTGGGGCCAACGTCCTGACTTTC. It codes for CASSDGTALSGANVLTF.

V gene TRBV24-1 combines with J gene TRBJ1-2; 7 bases match TRBD1. CDR3 length equals 13 residues. Trimming cost V 3 bases and J 8 bases; bases outside gene matches: 5. CDR1 is KGHDR, CDR2 SFDVKD, per germline. In DNA form, the CDR3 reads TGTGCCACCAGTGATCCTCAGGGGGACGGCTACACCTTC. Protein product: CATSDPQGDGYTF.

The table lists this clone with a few counts. The chain joins TRBV7-9 to TRBJ1-1; D call uncertain. The CDR3 covers 11 residues. V was pared by 1 base and J by 7 bases, with 4 bases between. CDR1 and CDR2 from the germline V gene are SEHNR and FQNEAQ (reference sequence). CDR3 region: CASSLGDEAFF. The DNA for the CDR3 is TGTGCCAGCAGCTTAGGGGATGAAGCTTTCTTT. The whole variable domain, remainder taken from reference TRBV7-9 and TRBJ1-1, is DTGVSQNPRHKITKRGQNVTFRCDPISEHNRLYWYRQTLGQGPEFLTYFQNEAQLEKSRLLSDRFSAERPKGSFSTLEIQRTEQGDSAMYLCASSLGDEAFFGQGTRLTVV.

The chain recombines TRBV2 with TRBJ2-7; 11 bases line up with TRBD2. Germline V gene sequence: CDR1 SNHLY, CDR2 FYNNEI. The CDR3 runs to 14 residues. V shed 7 bases and J 3 bases; nucleotides not matched to a gene: 5. CDR3 in DNA: TGTGCCAGCAAACTACTAGCGGGGGTCTACGAGCAGTACTTC. Protein product: CASKLLAGVYEQYF.